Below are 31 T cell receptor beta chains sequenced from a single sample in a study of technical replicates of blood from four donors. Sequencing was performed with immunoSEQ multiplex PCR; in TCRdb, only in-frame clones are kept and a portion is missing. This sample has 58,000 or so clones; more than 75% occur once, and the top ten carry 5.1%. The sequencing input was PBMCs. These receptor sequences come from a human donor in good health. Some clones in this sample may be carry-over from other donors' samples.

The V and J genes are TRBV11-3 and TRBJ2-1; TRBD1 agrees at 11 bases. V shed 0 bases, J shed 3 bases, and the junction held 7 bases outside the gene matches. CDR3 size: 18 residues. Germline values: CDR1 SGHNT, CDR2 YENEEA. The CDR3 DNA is TGTGCCAGCAGCTTAGAGGCTGGGGGACAGGGGGGCTACAATGAGCAGTTCTTC. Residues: CASSLEAGGQGGYNEQFF.

The CDR3 region has the DNA TGTGCCAGCAGCTCCCGGACTAACCAAGATACGCAGTATTTT. Translating it yields CASSSRTNQDTQYF. This chain uses TRBV9 with TRBJ2-3; D possibly corresponds to TRBD2 (6 bases). The CDR3 runs 14 residues. Germline V CDR1 and CDR2: SGDLS, YYNGEE. The V and J ends lost 4 bases and 5 bases respectively, with 14 bases between them.

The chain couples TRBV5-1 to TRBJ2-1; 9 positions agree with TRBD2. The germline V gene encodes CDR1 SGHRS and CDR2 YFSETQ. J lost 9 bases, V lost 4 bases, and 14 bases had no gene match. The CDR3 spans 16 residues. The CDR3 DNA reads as TGCGCCAGCAGCCTGGGTCAGGCGGGAGGGCACGGTGAGCAGTTCTTC. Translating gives CASSLGQAGGHGEQFF.

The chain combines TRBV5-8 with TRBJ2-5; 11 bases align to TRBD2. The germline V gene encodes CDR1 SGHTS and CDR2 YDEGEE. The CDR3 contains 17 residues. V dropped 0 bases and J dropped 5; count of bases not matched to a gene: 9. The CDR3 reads CASSLEGSGRARETQYF. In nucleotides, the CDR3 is TGTGCCAGCAGCTTGGAAGGTAGCGGGAGGGCCAGGGAGACCCAGTACTTC. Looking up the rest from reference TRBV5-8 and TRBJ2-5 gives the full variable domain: EAGVTQSPTHLIKTRGQQATLRCSPISGHTSVYWYQQALGLGLQFLLWYDEGEERNRGNFPPRFSGRQFPNYSSELNVNALELEDSALYLCASSLEGSGRARETQYFGPGTRLLVL.

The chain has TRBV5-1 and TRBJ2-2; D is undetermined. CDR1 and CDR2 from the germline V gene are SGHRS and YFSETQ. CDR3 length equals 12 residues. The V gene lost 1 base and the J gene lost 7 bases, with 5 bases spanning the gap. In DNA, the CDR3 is TGCGCCAGCAGCTTGCCGGGCGGGGAGCTGTTTTTT. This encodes CASSLPGGELFF.

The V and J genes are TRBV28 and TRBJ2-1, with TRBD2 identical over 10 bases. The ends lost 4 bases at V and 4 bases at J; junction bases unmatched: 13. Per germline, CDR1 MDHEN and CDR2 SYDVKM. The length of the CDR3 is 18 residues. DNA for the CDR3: TGTGCCAGCAGTTCCTCTCTAGCGTTAGCGGGGGGTTACAATGAGCAGTTCTTC. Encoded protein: CASSSSLALAGGYNEQFF.

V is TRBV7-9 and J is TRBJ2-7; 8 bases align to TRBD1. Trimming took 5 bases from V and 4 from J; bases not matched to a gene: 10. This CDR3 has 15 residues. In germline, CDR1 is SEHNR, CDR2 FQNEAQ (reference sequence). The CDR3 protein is CASSAYRGNFYEQYF. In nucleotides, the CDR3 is TGTGCCAGCAGCGCCTACAGGGGGAATTTTTACGAGCAGTACTTC. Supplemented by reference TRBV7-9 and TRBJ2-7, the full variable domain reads DTGVSQNPRHKITKRGQNVTFRCDPISEHNRLYWYRQTLGQGPEFLTYFQNEAQLEKSRLLSDRFSAERPKGSFSTLEIQRTEQGDSAMYLCASSAYRGNFYEQYFGPGTRLTVT.

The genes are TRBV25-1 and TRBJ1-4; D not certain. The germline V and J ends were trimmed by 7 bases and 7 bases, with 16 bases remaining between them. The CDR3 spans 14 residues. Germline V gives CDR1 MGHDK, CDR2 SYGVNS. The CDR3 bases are TGTGCCAGCACCCCTCCTGGCTTTGTTGAAAAACTGTTTTTT. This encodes CASTPPGFVEKLFF.

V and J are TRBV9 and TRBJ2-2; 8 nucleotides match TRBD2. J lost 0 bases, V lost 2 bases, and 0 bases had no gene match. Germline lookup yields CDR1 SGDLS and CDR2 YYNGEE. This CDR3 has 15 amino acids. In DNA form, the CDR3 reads TGTGCCAGCAGCGTTAGCGGGGCGAACACCGGGGAGCTGTTTTTT. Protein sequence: CASSVSGANTGELFF.

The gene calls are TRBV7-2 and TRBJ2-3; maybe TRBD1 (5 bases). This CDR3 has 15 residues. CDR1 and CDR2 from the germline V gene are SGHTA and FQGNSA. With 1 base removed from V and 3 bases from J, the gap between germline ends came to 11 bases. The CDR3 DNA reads TGTGCCAGCAGCTTAGGGCAGGGTAGGACAGATACGCAGTATTTT. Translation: CASSLGQGRTDTQYF.

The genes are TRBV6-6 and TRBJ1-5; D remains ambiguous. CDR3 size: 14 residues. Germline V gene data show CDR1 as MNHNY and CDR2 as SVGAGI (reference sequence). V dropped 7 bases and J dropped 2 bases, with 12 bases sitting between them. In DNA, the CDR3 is TGTGCCAGCACCCCCTCTAGTGGCAATCAGCCCCAGCATTTT. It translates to CASTPSSGNQPQHF.

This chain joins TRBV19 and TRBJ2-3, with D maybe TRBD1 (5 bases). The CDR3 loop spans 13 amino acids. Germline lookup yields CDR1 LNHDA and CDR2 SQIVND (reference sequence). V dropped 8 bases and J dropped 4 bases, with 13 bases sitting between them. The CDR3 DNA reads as TGTGCCAGTCAGGGTCAACTTCCAGATACGCAGTATTTT. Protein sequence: CASQGQLPDTQYF.

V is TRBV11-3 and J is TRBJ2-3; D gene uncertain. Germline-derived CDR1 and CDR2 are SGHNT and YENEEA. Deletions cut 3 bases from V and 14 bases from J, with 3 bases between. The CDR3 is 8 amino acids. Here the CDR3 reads CASSFRYF. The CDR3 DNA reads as TGTGCCAGCAGCTTTAGGTATTTT.

CDR3 nucleotides: TGTGCCAGCAGGCCGACAACTTCCGGGACAGGGTATGGCTACACCTTC. This gives the protein CASRPTTSGTGYGYTF. The chain uses TRBV7-2 and TRBJ1-2; 9 bases are a match to TRBD1. V lost 6 bases, J lost 5 bases, and 13 bases stayed unmatched. CDR3 size: 16 residues. Looked up from germline, CDR1 is SGHTA and CDR2 is FQGNSA.

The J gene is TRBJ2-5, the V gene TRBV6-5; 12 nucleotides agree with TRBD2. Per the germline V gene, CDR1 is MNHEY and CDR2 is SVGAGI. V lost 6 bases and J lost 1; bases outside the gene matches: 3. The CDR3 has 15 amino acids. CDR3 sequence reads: CASSASGGAQETQYF. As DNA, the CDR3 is TGTGCCAGCAGCGCTAGCGGGGGGGCCCAAGAGACCCAGTACTTC.

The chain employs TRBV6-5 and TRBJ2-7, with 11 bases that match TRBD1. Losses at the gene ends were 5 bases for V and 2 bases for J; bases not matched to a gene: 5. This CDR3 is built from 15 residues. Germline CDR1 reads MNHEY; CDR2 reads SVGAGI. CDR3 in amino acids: CASSPGTGGTYEQYF. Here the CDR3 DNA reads TGTGCCAGCAGTCCCGGGACAGGGGGGACCTACGAGCAGTACTTC.

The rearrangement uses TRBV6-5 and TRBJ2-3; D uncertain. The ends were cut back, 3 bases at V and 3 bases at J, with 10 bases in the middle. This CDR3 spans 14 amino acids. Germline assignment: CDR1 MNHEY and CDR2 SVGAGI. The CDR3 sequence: CASSYRLETDTQYF. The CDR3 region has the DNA TGTGCCAGCAGTTATCGGCTAGAAACAGATACGCAGTATTTT.

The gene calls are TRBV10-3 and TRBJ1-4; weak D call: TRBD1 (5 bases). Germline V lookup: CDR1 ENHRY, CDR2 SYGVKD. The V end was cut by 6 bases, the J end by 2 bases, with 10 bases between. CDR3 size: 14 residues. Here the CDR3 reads CAISRDVTNEKLFF. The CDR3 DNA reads TGTGCCATCAGCAGGGATGTTACTAATGAAAAACTGTTTTTT.

In nucleotides, the CDR3 is TGTGCCAGCGGACGGGGGAATGAGCAGTTCTTC. It codes for CASGRGNEQFF. The chain uses TRBV7-2 and TRBJ2-1, with D perhaps matching TRBD2 (6 bases). Germline-derived CDR1 and CDR2 are SGHTA and FQGNSA. The CDR3 is 11 amino acids. V lost 8 bases, J lost 7 bases, and 9 bases lay in between.

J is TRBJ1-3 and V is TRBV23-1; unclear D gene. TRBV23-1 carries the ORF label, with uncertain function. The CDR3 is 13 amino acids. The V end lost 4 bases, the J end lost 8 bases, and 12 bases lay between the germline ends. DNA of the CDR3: TGCGCCAGCAGTCTCTCGGGTTTTGACACCATATATTTT. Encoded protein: CASSLSGFDTIYF.

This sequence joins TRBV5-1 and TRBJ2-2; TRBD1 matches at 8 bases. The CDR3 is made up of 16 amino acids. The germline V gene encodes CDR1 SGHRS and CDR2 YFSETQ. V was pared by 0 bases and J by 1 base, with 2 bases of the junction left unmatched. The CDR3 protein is CASSLAGTGNTGELFF. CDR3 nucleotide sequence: TGCGCCAGCAGCTTGGCCGGGACAGGGAACACCGGGGAGCTGTTTTTT.

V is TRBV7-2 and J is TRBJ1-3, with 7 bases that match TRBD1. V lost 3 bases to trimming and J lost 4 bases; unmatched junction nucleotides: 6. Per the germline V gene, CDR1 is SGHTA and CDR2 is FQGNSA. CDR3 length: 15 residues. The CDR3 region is CASSLGQLGGNTIYF. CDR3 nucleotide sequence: TGTGCCAGCAGCTTGGGACAGCTGGGAGGAAACACCATATATTTT.

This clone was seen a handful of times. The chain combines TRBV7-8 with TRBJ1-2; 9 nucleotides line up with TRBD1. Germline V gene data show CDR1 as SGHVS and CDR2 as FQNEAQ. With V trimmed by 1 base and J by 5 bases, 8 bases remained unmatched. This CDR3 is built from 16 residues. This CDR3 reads CASSLGQGDDGYGYTF. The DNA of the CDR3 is TGTGCCAGCAGCTTAGGACAGGGGGACGATGGTTATGGCTACACCTTC. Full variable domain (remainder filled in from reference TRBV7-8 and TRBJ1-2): GAGVSQSPRYKVAKRGQDVALRCDPISGHVSLFWYQQALGQGPEFLTYFQNEAQLDKSGLPSDRFFAERPEGSVSTLKIQRTQQEDSAVYLCASSLGQGDDGYGYTFGSGTRLTVV.

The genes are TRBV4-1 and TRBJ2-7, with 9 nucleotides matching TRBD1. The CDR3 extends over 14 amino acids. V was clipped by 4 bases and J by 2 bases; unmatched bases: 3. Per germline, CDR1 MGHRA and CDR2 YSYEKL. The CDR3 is CASSRGQGTYEQYF. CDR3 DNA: TGCGCCAGCAGCCGGGGACAGGGCACCTACGAGCAGTACTTC.

In DNA form, the CDR3 reads TGTGCCAGCAGCTTAGCAGGGGATTTGCAGCCCCAGCATTTT. This encodes CASSLAGDLQPQHF. The chain couples TRBV7-9 to TRBJ1-5; a weak D match, TRBD1 (5 bases). The germline V and J ends were trimmed by 0 bases and 7 bases, with 10 bases remaining between them. This CDR3 spans 14 amino acids. Germline V gene data show CDR1 as SEHNR and CDR2 as FQNEAQ (reference sequence). Using reference TRBV7-9 and TRBJ1-5 for the parts outside the CDR3, the full variable domain is DTGVSQNPRHKITKRGQNVTFRCDPISEHNRLYWYRQTLGQGPEFLTYFQNEAQLEKSRLLSDRFSAERPKGSFSTLEIQRTEQGDSAMYLCASSLAGDLQPQHFGDGTRLSIL.

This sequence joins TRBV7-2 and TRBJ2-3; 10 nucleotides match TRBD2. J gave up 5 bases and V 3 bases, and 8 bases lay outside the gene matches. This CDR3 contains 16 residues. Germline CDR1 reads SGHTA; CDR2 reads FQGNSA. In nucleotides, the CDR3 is TGTGCCAGCAGCTTTCTGAGCGGGGGGGACAGAGATACGCAGTATTTT. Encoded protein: CASSFLSGGDRDTQYF.

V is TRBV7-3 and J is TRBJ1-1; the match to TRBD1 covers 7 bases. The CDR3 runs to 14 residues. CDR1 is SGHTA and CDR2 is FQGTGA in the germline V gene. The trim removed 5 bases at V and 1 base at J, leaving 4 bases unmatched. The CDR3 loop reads CASSTRTGNTEAFF. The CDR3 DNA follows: TGTGCCAGCAGCACCCGGACAGGGAACACTGAAGCTTTCTTT.

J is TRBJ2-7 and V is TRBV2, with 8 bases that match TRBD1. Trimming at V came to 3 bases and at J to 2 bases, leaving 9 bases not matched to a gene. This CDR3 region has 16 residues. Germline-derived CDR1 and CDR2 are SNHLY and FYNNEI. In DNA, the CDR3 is TGTGCCAGCAGTGATTGGTCTCAGGGGGCAGCCTACGAGCAGTACTTC. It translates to CASSDWSQGAAYEQYF.

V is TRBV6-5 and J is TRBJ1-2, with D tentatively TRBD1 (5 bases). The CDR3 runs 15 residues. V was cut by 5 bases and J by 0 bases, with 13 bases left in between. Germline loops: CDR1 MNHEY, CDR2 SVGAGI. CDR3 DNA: TGTGCCAGCAGTATAAACAGGAAAACTAACTATGGCTACACCTTC. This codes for CASSINRKTNYGYTF.

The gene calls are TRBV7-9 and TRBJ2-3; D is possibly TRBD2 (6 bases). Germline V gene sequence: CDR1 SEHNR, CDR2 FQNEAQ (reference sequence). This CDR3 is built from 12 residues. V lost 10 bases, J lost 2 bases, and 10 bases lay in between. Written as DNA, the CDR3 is TGTGCCACAGCGGGTGACACAGATACGCAGTATTTT. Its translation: CATAGDTDTQYF.

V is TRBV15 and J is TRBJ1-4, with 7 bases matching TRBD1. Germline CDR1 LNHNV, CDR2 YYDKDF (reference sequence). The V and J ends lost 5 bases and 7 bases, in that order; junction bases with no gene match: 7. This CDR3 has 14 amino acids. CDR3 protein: CATSLRQGSEKLFF. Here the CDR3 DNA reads TGTGCCACCAGCTTGCGACAGGGAAGTGAAAAACTGTTTTTT.